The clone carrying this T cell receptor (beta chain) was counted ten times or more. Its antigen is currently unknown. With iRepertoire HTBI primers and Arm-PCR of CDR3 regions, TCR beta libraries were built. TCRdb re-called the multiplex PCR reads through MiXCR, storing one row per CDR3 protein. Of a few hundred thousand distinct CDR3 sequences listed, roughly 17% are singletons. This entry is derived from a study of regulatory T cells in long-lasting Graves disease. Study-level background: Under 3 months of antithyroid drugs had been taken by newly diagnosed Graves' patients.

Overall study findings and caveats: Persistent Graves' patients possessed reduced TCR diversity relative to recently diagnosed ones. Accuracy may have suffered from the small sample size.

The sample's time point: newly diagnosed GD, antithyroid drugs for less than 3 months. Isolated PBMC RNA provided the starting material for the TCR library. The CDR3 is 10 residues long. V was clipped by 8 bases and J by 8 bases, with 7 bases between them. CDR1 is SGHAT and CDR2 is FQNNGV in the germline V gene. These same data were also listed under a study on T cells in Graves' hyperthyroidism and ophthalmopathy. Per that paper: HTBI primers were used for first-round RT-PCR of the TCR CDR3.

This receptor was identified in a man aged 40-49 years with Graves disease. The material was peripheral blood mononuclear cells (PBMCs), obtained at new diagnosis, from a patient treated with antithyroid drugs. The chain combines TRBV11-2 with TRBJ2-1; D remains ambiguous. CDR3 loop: CASAFYEQFF. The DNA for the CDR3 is TGTGCCAGCGCGTTCTATGAGCAGTTCTTC.